This record looks at one T cell receptor beta chain sequence and its context. This record belongs to a study of shared clonotypes between healthy human individuals. Method: immunoSEQ multiplex PCR; TCRdb's copy keeps in-frame clones and lacks some. The sample contains approximately 400,000 clones, 96% of which appear only once. The CDR3 length is 14 residues. With V trimmed by 6 bases and J by 5 bases, 6 bases remained unmatched. Germline assignment: CDR1 MNHEY and CDR2 SVGAGI. This sequence originates from a man aged 30 to 45 in good health. The chain employs TRBV6-5 and TRBJ2-4, with 8 bases fitting TRBD2. Sequencing was done on a sample of memory CD8+ T cells sorted from blood. Subset described: CD45RO+ cells pooled with CCR7-negative TemRA cells. The CDR3 coding sequence is TGTGCCAGCAGGATAGCGGGAAATCAAAACATTCAGTACTTC. Protein product: CASRIAGNQNIQYF.